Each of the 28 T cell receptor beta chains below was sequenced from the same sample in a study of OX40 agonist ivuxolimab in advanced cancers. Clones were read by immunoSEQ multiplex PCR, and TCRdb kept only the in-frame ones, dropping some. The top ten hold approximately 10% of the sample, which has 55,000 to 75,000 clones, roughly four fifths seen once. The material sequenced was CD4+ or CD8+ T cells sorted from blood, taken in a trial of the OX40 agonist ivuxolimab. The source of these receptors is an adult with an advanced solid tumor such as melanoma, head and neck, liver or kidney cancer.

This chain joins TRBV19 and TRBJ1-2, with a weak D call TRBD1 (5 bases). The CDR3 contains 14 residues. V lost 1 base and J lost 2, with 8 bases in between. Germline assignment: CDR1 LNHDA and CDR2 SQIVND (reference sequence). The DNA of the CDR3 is TGTGCCAGTAGTATAGGATGGGGGAACTATGGCTACACCTTC. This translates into CASSIGWGNYGYTF.

The CDR3 is CASSPLTGTQYF. The CDR3 nucleotides read TGTGCCAGCAGCCCCCTTACGGGTACGCAGTATTTT. The V gene is TRBV7-8, the J gene TRBJ2-3; unclear D gene. V gave up 5 bases and J gave up 8 bases, with 11 bases separating them. Germline CDR1 and CDR2: SGHVS and FQNEAQ. The CDR3 sequence is 12 residues long.

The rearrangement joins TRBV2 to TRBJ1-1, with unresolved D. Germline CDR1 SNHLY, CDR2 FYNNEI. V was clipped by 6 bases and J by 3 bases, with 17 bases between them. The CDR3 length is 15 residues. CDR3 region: CASSGMMDQDTEAFF. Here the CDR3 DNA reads TGTGCCAGCAGCGGAATGATGGACCAAGACACTGAAGCTTTCTTT.

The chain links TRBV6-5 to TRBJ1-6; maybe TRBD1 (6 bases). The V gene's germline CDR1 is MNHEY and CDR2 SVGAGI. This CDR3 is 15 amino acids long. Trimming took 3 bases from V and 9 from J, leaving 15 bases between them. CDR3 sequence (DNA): TGTGCCAGCAGTTATGCGGGGGCCCGAGGTTCACCCCTCCACTTT. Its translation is CASSYAGARGSPLHF.

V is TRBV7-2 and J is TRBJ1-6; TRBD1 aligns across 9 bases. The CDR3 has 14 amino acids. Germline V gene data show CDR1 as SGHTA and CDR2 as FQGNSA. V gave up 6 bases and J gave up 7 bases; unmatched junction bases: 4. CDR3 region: CASRWTGENSPLHF. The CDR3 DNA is TGTGCCAGCAGATGGACAGGGGAAAATTCACCCCTCCACTTT. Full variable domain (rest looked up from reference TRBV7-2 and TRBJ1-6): GAGVSQSPSNKVTEKGKDVELRCDPISGHTALYWYRQSLGQGLEFLIYFQGNSAPDKSGLPSDRFSAERTGGSVSTLTIQRTQQEDSAVYLCASRWTGENSPLHFGNGTRLTVT.

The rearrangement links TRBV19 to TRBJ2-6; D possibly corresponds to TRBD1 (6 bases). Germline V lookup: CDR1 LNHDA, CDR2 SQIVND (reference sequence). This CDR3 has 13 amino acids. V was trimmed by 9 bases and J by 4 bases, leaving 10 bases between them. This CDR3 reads CASTGLGANVLTF. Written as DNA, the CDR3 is TGTGCCAGCACAGGGCTGGGGGCCAACGTCCTGACTTTC.

CDR3 bases: TGTGCCAGCTCAGGAAACAGGGGGTCCGACTACGAGCAGTACGTC. Translation gives CASSGNRGSDYEQYV. The chain combines TRBV18 with TRBJ2-7; 8 nucleotides match TRBD1. The V gene's germline CDR1 is KGHSH and CDR2 LQKENI. CDR3 size: 15 residues. V gave up 5 bases and J gave up 3 bases; unmatched junction bases: 9.

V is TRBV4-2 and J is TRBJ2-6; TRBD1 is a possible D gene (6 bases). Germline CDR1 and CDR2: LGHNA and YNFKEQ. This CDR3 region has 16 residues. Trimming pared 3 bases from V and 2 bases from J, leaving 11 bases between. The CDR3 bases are TGTGCCAGCAGCCAGGCAGGGGTTACTGGGGCCAACGTCCTGACTTTC. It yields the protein CASSQAGVTGANVLTF.

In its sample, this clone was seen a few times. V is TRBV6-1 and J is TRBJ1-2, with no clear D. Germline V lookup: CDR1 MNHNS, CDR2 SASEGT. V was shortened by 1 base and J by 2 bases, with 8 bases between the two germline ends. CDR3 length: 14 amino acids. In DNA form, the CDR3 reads TGTGCCAGCAGTGAAGTGGGAGGCAACTATGGCTACACCTTC. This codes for CASSEVGGNYGYTF.

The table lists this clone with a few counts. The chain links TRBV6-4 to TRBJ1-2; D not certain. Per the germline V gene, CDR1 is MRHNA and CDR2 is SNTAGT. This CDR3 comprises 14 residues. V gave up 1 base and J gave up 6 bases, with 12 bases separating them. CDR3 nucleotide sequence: TGTGCCAGCAGTGACTGGACCCGAGGCCATGGCTACACCTTC. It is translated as CASSDWTRGHGYTF.

The CDR3 is CASSQEAGLTEETQYF. CDR3 coding DNA: TGCGCCAGCAGCCAAGAAGCGGGACTCACTGAAGAGACCCAGTACTTC. The genes are TRBV4-1 and TRBJ2-5; 7 bases agree with TRBD2. The CDR3 has 16 amino acids. Germline V CDR1 and CDR2: MGHRA, YSYEKL. V was clipped by 0 bases and J by 3 bases; unmatched bases: 7.

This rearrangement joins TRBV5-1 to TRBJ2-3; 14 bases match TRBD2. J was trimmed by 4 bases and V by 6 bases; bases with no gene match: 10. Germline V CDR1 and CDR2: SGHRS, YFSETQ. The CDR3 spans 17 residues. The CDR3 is CASNRLAGGPNADTQYF. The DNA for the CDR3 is TGCGCCAGCAACCGACTAGCGGGAGGGCCCAACGCAGATACGCAGTATTTT.

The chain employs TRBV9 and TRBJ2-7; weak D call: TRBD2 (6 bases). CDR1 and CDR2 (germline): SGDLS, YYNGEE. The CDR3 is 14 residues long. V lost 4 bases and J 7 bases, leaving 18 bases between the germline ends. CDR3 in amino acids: CASSPRQGGGEQYV. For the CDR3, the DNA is TGTGCCAGCAGCCCACGCCAGGGTGGGGGGGAGCAGTACGTC.

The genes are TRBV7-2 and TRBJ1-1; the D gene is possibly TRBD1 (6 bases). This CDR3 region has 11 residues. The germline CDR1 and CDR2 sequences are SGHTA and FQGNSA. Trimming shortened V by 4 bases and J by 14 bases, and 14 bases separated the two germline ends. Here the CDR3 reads CASSSGTTSFF. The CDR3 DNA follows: TGTGCCAGCAGCTCCGGGACAACGAGCTTCTTT.

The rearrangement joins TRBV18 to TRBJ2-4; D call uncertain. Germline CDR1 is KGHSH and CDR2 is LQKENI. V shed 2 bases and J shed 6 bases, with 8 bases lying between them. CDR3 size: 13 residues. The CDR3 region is CASSPSVGNIQYF. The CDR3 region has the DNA TGTGCCAGCTCACCATCGGTGGGAAACATTCAGTACTTC.

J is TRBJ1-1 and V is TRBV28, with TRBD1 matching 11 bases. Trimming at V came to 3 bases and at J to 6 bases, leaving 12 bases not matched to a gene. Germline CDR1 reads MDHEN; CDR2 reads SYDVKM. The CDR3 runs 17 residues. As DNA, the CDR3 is TGTGCCAGCAGTTTTTCTGTGGACAGGGGGCGTGCGGCTGAAGCTTTCTTT. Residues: CASSFSVDRGRAAEAFF.

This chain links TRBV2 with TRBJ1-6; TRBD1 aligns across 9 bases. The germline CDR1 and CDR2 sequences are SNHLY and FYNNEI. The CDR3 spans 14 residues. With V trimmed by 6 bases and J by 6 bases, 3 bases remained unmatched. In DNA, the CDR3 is TGTGCCAGCAGGGGGACAGGGATTAATTCACCCCTCCACTTT. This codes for CASRGTGINSPLHF.

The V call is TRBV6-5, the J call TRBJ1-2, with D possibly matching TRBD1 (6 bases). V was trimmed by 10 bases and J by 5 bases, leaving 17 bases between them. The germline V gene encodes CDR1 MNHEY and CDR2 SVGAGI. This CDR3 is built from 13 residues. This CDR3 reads CATRGTDTYGYTF. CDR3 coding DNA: TGTGCCACTAGGGGGACGGATACTTATGGCTACACCTTC.

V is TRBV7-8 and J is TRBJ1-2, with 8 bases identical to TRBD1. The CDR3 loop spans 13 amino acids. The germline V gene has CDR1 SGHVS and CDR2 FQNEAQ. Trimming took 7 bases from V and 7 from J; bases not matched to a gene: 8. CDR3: CASTGQGSTGYTF. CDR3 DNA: TGTGCCAGCACCGGACAGGGCTCTACTGGCTACACCTTC.

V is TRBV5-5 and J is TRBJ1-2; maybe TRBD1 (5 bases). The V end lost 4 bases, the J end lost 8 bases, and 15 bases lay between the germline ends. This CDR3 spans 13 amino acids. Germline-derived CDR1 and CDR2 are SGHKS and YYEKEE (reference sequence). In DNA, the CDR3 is TGTGCCAGCAGCGCGGTCTACAGGACGGGCTACACCTTC. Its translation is CASSAVYRTGYTF.

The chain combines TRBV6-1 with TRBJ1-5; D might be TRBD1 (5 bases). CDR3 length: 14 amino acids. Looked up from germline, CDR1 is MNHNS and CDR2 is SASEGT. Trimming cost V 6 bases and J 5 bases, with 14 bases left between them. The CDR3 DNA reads TGTGCCAGCAGAATAGGCCAGGGTGATCAGCCCCAGCATTTT. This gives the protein CASRIGQGDQPQHF.

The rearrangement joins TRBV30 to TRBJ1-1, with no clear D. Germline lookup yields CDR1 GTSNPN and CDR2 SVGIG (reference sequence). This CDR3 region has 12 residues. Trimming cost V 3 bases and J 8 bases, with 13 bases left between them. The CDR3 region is CAWRVDSGEAFF. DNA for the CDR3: TGTGCCTGGAGAGTGGATTCGGGGGAAGCTTTCTTT. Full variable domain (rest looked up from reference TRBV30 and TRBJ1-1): SQTIHQWPATLVQPVGSPLSLECTVEGTSNPNLYWYRQAAGRGLQLLFYSVGIGQISSEVPQNLSASRPQDRQFILSSKKLLLSDSGFYLCAWRVDSGEAFFGQGTRLTVV.

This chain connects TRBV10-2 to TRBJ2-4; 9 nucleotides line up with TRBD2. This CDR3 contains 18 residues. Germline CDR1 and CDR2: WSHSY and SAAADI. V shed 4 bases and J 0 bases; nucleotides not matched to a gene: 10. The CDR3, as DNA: TGCGCCAGCAGTGGTCTTGCGGGGGGGAAGTTAGCCAAAAACATTCAGTACTTC. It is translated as CASSGLAGGKLAKNIQYF.

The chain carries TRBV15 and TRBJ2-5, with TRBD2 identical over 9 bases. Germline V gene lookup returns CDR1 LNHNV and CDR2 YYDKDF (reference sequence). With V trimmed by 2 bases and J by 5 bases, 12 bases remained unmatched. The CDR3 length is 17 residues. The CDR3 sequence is CATSRLRPGLASETQYF. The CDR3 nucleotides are TGTGCCACCAGCAGACTTCGACCGGGACTAGCCTCCGAGACCCAGTACTTC.

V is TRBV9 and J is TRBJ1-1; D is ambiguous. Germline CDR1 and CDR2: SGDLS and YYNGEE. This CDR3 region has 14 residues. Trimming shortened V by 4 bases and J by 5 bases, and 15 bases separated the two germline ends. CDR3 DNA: TGTGCCAGCAGCACCCGGGCCTGGGCAACTGAAGCTTTCTTT. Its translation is CASSTRAWATEAFF.

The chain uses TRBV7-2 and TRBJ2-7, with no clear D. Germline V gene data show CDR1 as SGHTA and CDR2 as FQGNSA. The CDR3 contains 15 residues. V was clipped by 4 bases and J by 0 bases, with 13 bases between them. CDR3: CASSWVGRSSYEQYF. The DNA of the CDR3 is TGTGCCAGCAGCTGGGTAGGCAGGAGCTCCTACGAGCAGTACTTC.

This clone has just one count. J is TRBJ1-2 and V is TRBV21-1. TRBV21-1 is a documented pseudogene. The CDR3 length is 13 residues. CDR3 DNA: TGTGCCAGCAGCGCGTGGGATTTGCGGGGCTACACCTTC. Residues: CASSAWDLRGYTF.

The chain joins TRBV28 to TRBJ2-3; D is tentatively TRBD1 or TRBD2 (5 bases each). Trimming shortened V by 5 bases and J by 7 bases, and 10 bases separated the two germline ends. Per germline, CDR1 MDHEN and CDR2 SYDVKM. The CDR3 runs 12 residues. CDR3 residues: CASSPPGHTQYF. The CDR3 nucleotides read TGTGCCAGCAGTCCGCCGGGACATACGCAGTATTTT.